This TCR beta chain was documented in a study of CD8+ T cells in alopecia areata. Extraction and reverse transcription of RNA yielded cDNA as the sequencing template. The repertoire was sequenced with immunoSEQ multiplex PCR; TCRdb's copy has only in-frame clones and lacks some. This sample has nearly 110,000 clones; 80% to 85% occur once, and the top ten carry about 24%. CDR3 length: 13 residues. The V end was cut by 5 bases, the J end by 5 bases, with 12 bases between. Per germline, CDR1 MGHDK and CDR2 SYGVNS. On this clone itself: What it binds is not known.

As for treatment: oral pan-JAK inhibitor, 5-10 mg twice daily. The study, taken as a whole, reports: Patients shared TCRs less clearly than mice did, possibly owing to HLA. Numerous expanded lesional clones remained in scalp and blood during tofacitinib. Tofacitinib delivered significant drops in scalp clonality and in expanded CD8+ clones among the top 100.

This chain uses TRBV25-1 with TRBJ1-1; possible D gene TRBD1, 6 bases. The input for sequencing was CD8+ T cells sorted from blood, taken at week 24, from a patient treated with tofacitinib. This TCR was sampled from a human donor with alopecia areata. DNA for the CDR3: TGTGCCAGCAGTACAGGGTATTTAACTGAAGCTTTCTTT. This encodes CASSTGYLTEAFF.